These T cell receptor beta chains were read from a single sample in a study of T cell clonotyping in hematopoietic cell transplantation. The data were produced by immunoSEQ multiplex PCR, yet TCRdb's version contains in-frame clones alone and is incomplete. The profile shows 10,000 to 15,000 clones, 65% to 80% of them singletons. Sample: peripheral blood mononuclear cells, taken 180 days after allogeneic stem cell transplant. The receptors derive from a male patient aged 60-69 years who had an allogeneic stem cell transplant from an unrelated donor, so the T cells may come from the graft donor. Some clones in this sample may be carry-over from other donors' samples. CDR3s include the opening cysteine and the closing phenylalanine or tryptophan. Clone size appears in some rows only: once, few, many, or a class for an expanded clone.

TRBJ1-5,TRBV28,-,CASSPRTVGYSNQPQHF
TRBJ1-1,TRBV6-5,-,CASSYASEAFF
TRBJ1-2,TRBV25-1,once,CASSEWAGTDGYTF
TRBJ1-2,TRBV15,-,CATSRTGSVALGGYTF
TRBJ2-1,TRBV4-3,few,CASSQDSTQGYNEQFF
TRBJ2-5,TRBV30,-,CAWSLTRQFQETQYF
TRBJ1-6,TRBV25-1,few,CASSELGNSPLHF
TRBJ1-1,TRBV25-1,-,CASSDYELNTEAFF
TRBJ1-5,TRBV30,-,CAWSVAGLRNQPQHF
TRBJ2-7,TRBV28,-,CASSLQPLVTYEQYF
TRBJ2-3,TRBV30,-,CAWGGSKSTDTQYF
-,TRBV6-5,-,CASRGIAGPWGEQFF